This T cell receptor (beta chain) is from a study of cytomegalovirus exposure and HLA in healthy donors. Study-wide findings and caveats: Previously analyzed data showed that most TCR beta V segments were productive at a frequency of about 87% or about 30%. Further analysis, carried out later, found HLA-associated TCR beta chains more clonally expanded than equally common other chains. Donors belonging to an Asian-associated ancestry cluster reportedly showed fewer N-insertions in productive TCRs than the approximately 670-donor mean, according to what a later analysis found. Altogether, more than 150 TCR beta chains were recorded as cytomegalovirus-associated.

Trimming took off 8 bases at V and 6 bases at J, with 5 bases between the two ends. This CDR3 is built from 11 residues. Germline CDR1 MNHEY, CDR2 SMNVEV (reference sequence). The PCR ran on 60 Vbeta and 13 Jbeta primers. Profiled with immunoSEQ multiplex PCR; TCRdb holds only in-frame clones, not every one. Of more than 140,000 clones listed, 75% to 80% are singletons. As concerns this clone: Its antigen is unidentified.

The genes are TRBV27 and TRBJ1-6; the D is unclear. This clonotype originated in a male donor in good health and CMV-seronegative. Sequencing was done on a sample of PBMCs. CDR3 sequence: CASASNSPLHF. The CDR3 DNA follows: TGTGCCAGCGCTAGTAATTCACCCCTCCACTTT.